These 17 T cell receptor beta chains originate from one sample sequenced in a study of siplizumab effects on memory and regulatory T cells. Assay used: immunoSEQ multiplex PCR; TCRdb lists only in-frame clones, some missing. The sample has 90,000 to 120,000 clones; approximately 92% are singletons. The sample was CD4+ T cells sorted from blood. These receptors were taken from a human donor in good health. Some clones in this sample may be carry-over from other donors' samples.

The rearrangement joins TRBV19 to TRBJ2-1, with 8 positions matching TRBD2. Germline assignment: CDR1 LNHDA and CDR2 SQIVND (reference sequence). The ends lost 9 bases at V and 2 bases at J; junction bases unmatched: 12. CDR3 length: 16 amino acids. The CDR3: CASTNAGGAPYNEQFF. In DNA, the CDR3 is TGTGCCAGCACAAACGCGGGAGGAGCACCCTACAATGAGCAGTTCTTC.

The CDR3 sequence: CASSQNSWRELLGNEQFF. CDR3 bases: TGTGCCAGTTCCCAGAACTCATGGCGGGAGCTACTTGGAAATGAGCAGTTCTTC. The chain carries TRBV25-1 and TRBJ2-1, with 7 bases lining up with TRBD2. This CDR3 comprises 18 residues. CDR1 MGHDK and CDR2 SYGVNS come from the germline V gene. Trimming at V came to 9 bases and at J to 7 bases, leaving 24 bases not matched to a gene. Full variable domain (outside the CDR3, taken from reference TRBV25-1 and TRBJ2-1): EADIYQTPRYLVIGTGKKITLECSQTMGHDKMYWYQQDPGMELHLIHYSYGVNSTEKGDLSSESTVSRIRTEHFPLTLESARPSHTSQYLCASSQNSWRELLGNEQFFGPGTRLTVL.

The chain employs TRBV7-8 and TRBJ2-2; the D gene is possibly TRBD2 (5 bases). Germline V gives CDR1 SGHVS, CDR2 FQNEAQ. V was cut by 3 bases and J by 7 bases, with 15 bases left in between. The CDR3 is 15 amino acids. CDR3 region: CASSFGQLAGGELFF. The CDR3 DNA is TGTGCCAGCAGCTTCGGCCAATTGGCGGGCGGGGAGCTGTTTTTT.

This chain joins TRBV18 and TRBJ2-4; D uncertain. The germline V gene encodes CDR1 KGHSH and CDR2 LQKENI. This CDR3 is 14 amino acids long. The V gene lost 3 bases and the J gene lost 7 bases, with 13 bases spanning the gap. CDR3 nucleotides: TGTGCCAGCTCACCGGCGAGGTACGCCAACATTCAGTACTTC. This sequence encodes CASSPARYANIQYF.

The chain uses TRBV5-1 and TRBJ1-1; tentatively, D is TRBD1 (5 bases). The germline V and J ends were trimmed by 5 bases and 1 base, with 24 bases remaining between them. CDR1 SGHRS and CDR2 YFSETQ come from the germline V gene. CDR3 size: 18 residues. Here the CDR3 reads CASSRIIRSGRANTEAFF. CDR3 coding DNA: TGCGCCAGCAGTAGAATCATCCGATCGGGACGGGCGAACACTGAAGCTTTCTTT.

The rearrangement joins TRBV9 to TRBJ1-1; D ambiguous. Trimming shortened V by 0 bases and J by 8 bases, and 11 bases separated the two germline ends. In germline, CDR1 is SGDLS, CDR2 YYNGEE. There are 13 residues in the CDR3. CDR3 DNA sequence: TGTGCCAGCAGCGTAGACCCTTCTGTGGAAGCTTTCTTT. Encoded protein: CASSVDPSVEAFF.

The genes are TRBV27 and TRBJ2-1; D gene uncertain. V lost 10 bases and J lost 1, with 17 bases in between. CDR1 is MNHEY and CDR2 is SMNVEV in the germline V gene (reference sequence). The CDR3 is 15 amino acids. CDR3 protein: CATAWLSTSYNEQFF. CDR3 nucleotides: TGTGCCACCGCCTGGTTATCTACTTCCTACAATGAGCAGTTCTTC.

For the CDR3, the DNA is TGTGCCAGCATCAAAAGGGTCACGGGACTAGCGGGAGGCGGGGCCAATGAGCAGTTCTTC. It yields the protein CASIKRVTGLAGGGANEQFF. This chain links TRBV9 with TRBJ2-1; 15 bases line up with TRBD2. The CDR3 extends over 20 amino acids. From germline, CDR1 is SGDLS and CDR2 YYNGEE. The V and J ends lost 6 bases and 6 bases, in that order; junction bases with no gene match: 19.

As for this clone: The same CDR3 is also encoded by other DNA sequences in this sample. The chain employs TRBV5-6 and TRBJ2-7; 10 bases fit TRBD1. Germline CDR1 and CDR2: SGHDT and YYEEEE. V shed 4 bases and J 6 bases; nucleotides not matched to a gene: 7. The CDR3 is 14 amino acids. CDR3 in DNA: TGTGCCAGCAGCGGGGACAGGGGAATTGGCGAGCAGTACTTC. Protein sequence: CASSGDRGIGEQYF.

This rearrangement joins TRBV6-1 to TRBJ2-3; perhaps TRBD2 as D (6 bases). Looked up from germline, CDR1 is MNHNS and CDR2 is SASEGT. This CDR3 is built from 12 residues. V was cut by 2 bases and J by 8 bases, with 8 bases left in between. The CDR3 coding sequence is TGTGCCAGCAGTGAACGGGAGAGTACGCAGTATTTT. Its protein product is CASSERESTQYF.

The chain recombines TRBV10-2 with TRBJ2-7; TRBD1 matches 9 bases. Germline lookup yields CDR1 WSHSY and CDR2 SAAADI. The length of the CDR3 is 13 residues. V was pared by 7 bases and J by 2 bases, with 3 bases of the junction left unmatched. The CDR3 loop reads CASNRDRAYEQYF. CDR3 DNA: TGCGCCAGCAACAGGGACAGGGCCTACGAGCAGTACTTC.

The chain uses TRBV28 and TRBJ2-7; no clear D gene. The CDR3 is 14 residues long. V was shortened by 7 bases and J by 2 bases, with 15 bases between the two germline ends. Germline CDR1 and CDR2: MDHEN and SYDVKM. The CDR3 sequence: CASNQHTGTYEQYF. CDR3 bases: TGTGCCAGCAATCAACATACGGGTACCTACGAGCAGTACTTC. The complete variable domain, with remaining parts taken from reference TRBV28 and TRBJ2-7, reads DVKVTQSSRYLVKRTGEKVFLECVQDMDHENMFWYRQDPGLGLRLIYFSYDVKMKEKGDIPEGYSVSREKKERFSLILESASTNQTSMYLCASNQHTGTYEQYFGPGTRLTVT.

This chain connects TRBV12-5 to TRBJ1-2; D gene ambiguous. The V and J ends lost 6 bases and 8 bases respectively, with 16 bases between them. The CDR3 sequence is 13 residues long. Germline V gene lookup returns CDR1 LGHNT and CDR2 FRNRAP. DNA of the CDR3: TGTGCTAGTGGCCCTTTGATCGGCGACGGCTACACCTTC. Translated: CASGPLIGDGYTF.

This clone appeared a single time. The CDR3 loop reads CASSPGTSRGKNIQYF. CDR3 nucleotides: TGTGCCAGCAGTCCCGGGACCTCGCGGGGCAAAAACATTCAGTACTTC. V gene TRBV27 combines with J gene TRBJ2-4; tentatively, D is TRBD2 (6 bases). In germline, CDR1 is MNHEY, CDR2 SMNVEV (reference sequence). Trimming removed 5 bases from V and 3 bases from J, with 17 bases in between. The CDR3 has 16 amino acids.

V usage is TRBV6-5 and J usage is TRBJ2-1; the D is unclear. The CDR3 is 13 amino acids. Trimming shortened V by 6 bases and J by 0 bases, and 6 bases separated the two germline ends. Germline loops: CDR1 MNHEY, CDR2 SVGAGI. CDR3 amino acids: CASSGSSYNEQFF. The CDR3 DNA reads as TGTGCCAGCAGCGGAAGCTCCTACAATGAGCAGTTCTTC.

Here the CDR3 DNA reads TGTGCCAGCAGCTTAGCGGGGGGCCATGAGCAGTTCTTC. It yields the protein CASSLAGGHEQFF. The rearrangement uses TRBV7-9 and TRBJ2-1; D could derive from TRBD1 or TRBD2 (6 bases each). The CDR3 totals 13 residues. V dropped 0 bases and J dropped 8 bases, with 8 bases sitting between them. Germline V lookup: CDR1 SEHNR, CDR2 FQNEAQ (reference sequence).

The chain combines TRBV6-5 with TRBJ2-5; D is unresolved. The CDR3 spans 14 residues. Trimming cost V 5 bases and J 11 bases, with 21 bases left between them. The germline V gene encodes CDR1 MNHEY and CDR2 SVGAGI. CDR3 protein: CASSKPGYPAKQYF. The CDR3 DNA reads TGTGCCAGCAGTAAACCTGGGTATCCGGCCAAGCAGTACTTC.